This TCR beta chain comes out of a study of blood T cell repertoires in COVID-19. Sequencing was performed with immunoSEQ multiplex PCR; in TCRdb, only in-frame clones are kept and a portion is missing. Of about 350,000 clones listed, 91% are singletons. CDR3 length: 13 amino acids. CDR1 is SQVTM, CDR2 ANQGSEA, per germline. Trimming at V came to 2 bases and at J to 6 bases, leaving 6 bases not matched to a gene. The TCR originated in a woman aged 18-29 years who had recovered from COVID-19. The chain couples TRBV29-1 to TRBJ1-1; 7 bases are shared with TRBD1. The sample consisted of peripheral blood. This chain's CDR3 is CSVEPTGIAEAFF. For the CDR3, the DNA is TGCAGCGTTGAACCGACAGGGATCGCTGAAGCTTTCTTT. Full variable domain (outside the CDR3, taken from reference TRBV29-1 and TRBJ1-1): SAVISQKPSRDICQRGTSLTIQCQVDSQVTMMFWYRQQPGQSLTLIATANQGSEATYESGFVIDKFPISRPNLTFSTLTVSNMSPEDSSIYLCSVEPTGIAEAFFGQGTRLTVV.